This T cell receptor (beta chain) stems from a study of regulatory T cells in long-lasting Graves disease. This clonotype has only a few counts. Arm-PCR of CDR3 regions with iRepertoire HTBI primers generated TCR beta libraries. A single record per CDR3 protein comes from TCRdb applying MiXCR to the multiplex PCR reads. The table includes approximately 490,000 distinct CDR3 sequences, roughly 15% detected once. The time point: newly diagnosed GD, antithyroid drugs for less than 3 months. PBMCs were the source of the RNA used for TCR sequencing. The CDR3 contains 16 residues. Germline V gene data show CDR1 as LGHNA and CDR2 as YNFKEQ. The J segment lost 7 bases and the V segment lost 0 bases, leaving 4 bases of the junction unmatched. This sample also belongs to another study, concerning T cells in Graves' hyperthyroidism and ophthalmopathy. That paper adds: Diagnosis relied on clinical symptoms, serum thyroxine and TRAb, thyroid ultrasound and orbital computed tomography.

This TCR derives from a man in his forties with Graves disease. Sample: peripheral blood mononuclear cells (PBMCs), taken at new diagnosis, from a patient treated with antithyroid drugs. V gene TRBV4-2 combines with J gene TRBJ2-1, with 12 bases matching TRBD2. CDR3 loop: CASSQERTSGINEQFF. CDR3 in DNA: TGTGCCAGCAGCCAAGAGCGGACTAGCGGGATTAATGAGCAGTTCTTC.